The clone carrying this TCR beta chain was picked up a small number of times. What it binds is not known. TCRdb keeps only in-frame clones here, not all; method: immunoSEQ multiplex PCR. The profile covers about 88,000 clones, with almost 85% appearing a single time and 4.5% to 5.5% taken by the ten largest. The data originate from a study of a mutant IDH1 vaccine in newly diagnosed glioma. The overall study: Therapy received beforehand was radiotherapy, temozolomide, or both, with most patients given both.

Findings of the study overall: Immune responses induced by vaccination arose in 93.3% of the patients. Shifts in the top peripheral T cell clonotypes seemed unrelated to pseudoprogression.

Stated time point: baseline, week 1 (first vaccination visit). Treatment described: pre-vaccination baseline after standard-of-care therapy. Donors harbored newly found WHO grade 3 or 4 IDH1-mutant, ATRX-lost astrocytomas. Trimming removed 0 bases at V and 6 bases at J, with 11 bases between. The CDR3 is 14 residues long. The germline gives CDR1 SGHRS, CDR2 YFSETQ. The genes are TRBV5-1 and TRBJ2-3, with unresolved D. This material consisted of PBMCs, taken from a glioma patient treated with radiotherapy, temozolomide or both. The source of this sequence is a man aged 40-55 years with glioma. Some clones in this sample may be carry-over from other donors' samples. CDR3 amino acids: CASSLGSLRDTQYF. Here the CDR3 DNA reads TGCGCCAGCAGCTTGGGGAGCCTGCGGGATACGCAGTATTTT.